The present T cell receptor (beta chain) was sequenced within a study of OX40 agonist ivuxolimab in advanced cancers. About the study as a whole: The costimulatory receptor OX40 (CD134) was targeted by ivuxolimab, a fully human IgG2 agonistic monoclonal antibody. The point of sequencing TCRbeta in the periphery was to test whether ivuxolimab changed TCR sequence diversity and drove clonal T-cell expansion. Partial responses occurred in three dose-escalation patients: two with cutaneous melanoma and one with hepatocellular carcinoma. In the dose-escalation cohort, over 65% of patients were male, and the mean age was approximately 60 years, with a range of roughly 20 to 80. Of the roughly 53 patients in dose escalation, about 20 had hepatocellular carcinoma, about 15 had melanoma, 9 had renal cell carcinoma and 9 had head and neck cancer. Patients were allowed to have had prior anti-PD-1, anti-PD-L1 or anti-CTLA-4 therapy, and 40% of the dose-escalation patients had previously received checkpoint inhibitors. Intravenous ivuxolimab was administered to patients every 2 weeks at six dose levels: 0.01, 0.1, 0.3, 1.5, 3 and 10 mg/kg. The monotherapy dose-escalation portion (N of about 50 patients) of the phase I ivuxolimab trial is reported in the paper. Study-wide findings and limitations: The antigen specificity of the peripheral T cells that underwent clonal expansion was not determined. At doses of 0.1 to 3.0 mg/kg, clonal expansion of both CD4+ and CD8+ T cells in blood was seen between baseline and week 6. Low levels of normalized T-cell clonal expansion were also seen in some patients who did not respond. After ivuxolimab, more expanded clones were found on average in CD8+ T cells than in CD4+ T cells. In the 0.1-3.0 mg/kg groups, partial responders were among the patients with the lowest normalized peripheral clonal expansion, particularly in CD8+ T cells.

Genomic DNA was isolated from the sorted cells so that the TCRbeta CDR3 region could be sequenced. The immunoSEQ Assay was used to sequence the TCRbeta CDR3 regions. In its TCRdb copy, this immuneACCESS table keeps in-frame sequences only and misses some clones. Where compared with another copy, unresolved V genes explain less than half of these, and the others have no known cause. The sample table contains about 64,000 clones; only one count was recorded for 80% to 95% of them. The ten biggest clones cover roughly 0.45% of the sample. A word on this clone: Its antigen is still unknown. Per-base qualities were not stored, and no clone one base away is much larger.

Trimming leaves V shorter by 5 bases and J shorter by 5 bases, with the junction holding 9 bases beyond the gene matches. Based on the germline V gene, the CDR1 and CDR2 sequences are MNHEY and SVGAGI. The CDR3, cysteine through phenylalanine, is 15 amino acids long. The read is trimmed to its CDR3 DNA, 45 bases read in frame from base 1. Patients with a history of autoimmune disease or receiving systemic immunosuppression were excluded from the trial. Peripheral blood for TCR sequencing was collected from all dose cohorts at baseline, on cycle 4 day 1, and on cycle 7 day 1. The samples were drawn from a first-in-human, open-label, multicenter phase I dose-escalation trial of ivuxolimab. Adults with locally advanced or metastatic melanoma, renal cell carcinoma, hepatocellular carcinoma or head and neck squamous cell carcinoma were enrolled in the trial. Before TCR sequencing, CD4+ T cells and CD8+ T cells were sorted from peripheral blood as separate populations.

This receptor was taken from an adult with an advanced solid tumor such as melanoma, head and neck, liver or kidney cancer. This specimen was CD4+ or CD8+ T cells sorted from blood, taken in a trial of the OX40 agonist ivuxolimab. The rearranged chain carries TRBV6-5 and TRBJ2-1; 7 bases in the middle match TRBD2. The DNA sequence follows: TGTGCCAGCAGTACCGTGGGCAGCGGGAACAATGAGCAGTTCTTC. This gives the protein CASSTVGSGNNEQFF.